Each of the 16 T cell receptor beta chains below was sequenced from the same sample in a study of blood T cell repertoires in COVID-19. The assay was immunoSEQ multiplex PCR, and TCRdb's table has in-frame clones only and misses some. The table includes roughly 250,000 clones, 70% to 90% detected once. Sequencing was performed on peripheral blood. The receptors were gathered from a human donor with COVID-19, enrolled during active disease. The donor label of this sample is uncertain.

V and J are TRBV14 and TRBJ1-6; no reliable D call. Looked up from germline, CDR1 is SGHDN and CDR2 is FVKESK. V was clipped by 0 bases and J by 9 bases, with 6 bases between them. The CDR3 consists of 13 residues. The CDR3 bases are TGTGCCAGCAGCCAAGATCTTCGTTCACCCCTCCACTTT. It specifies CASSQDLRSPLHF.

The V and J genes are TRBV29-1 and TRBJ2-1; 9 positions agree with TRBD2. The CDR3 covers 13 residues. Trimming took 5 bases from V and 10 from J; bases not matched to a gene: 9. The germline gives CDR1 SQVTM, CDR2 ANQGSEA. The CDR3: CSVSVAGEGEQFF. CDR3 nucleotide sequence: TGCAGCGTTAGTGTAGCGGGAGAGGGGGAGCAGTTCTTC.

On this clone itself: A junction boundary mismatches the germline segment, possibly from a read error. The V and J genes are TRBV29-1 and TRBJ2-2, with 12 bases fitting TRBD2. The CDR3 is made up of 13 amino acids. Germline V gene lookup returns CDR1 SQVTM and CDR2 ANQGSEA. The chain's CDR3 is CSVEGLAGGELFF. The CDR3 bases are TGCAGCGTAGAAGGACTAGCGGGGGGGGAGCTGTTTTTT.

The CDR3 loop is CASSLGTNRLVGETQYF. CDR3 DNA sequence: TGTGCCAGCAGCTTGGGGACTAACCGTTTGGTGGGGGAGACCCAGTACTTC. This rearrangement joins TRBV7-2 to TRBJ2-5; 7 nucleotides line up with TRBD2. Trimming took 3 bases from V and 5 from J; bases not matched to a gene: 15. The CDR3 runs 17 residues. Germline V gives CDR1 SGHTA, CDR2 FQGNSA.

The V and J genes are TRBV9 and TRBJ1-2; D ambiguous. The CDR3 is 14 residues long. V lost 4 bases and J 3 bases, leaving 13 bases between the germline ends. Germline loops: CDR1 SGDLS, CDR2 YYNGEE. CDR3 protein: CASSTGGDDYGYTF. As DNA, the CDR3 is TGTGCCAGCAGCACCGGCGGCGACGACTATGGCTACACCTTC. Full variable domain (rest looked up from reference TRBV9 and TRBJ1-2): DSGVTQTPKHLITATGQRVTLRCSPRSGDLSVYWYQQSLDQGLQFLIQYYNGEERAKGNILERFSAQQFPDLHSELNLSSLELGDSALYFCASSTGGDDYGYTFGSGTRLTVV.

The chain combines TRBV4-1 with TRBJ1-5, with 7 nucleotides matching TRBD1. J gave up 5 bases and V 3 bases, and 7 bases lay outside the gene matches. The CDR3 covers 15 residues. Per germline, CDR1 MGHRA and CDR2 YSYEKL. The CDR3 DNA reads as TGCGCCAGCAGCCACCGGACAGGAGCGGATCAGCCCCAGCATTTT. Protein: CASSHRTGADQPQHF.

The chain has TRBV27 and TRBJ1-6; D is unresolved. The germline V gene encodes CDR1 MNHEY and CDR2 SMNVEV (reference sequence). Between the trimmed V and J ends, which lost 8 bases and 7 bases, there was a span of 9 bases. The CDR3 has 12 residues. The CDR3 DNA follows: TGTGCCAGCGGAGATCTAAATTCACCCCTCCACTTT. It codes for CASGDLNSPLHF.

The genes are TRBV28 and TRBJ2-2, with no clear D. V was trimmed by 3 bases and J by 0 bases, leaving 8 bases between them. The CDR3 extends over 15 amino acids. CDR1 and CDR2 from the germline V gene are MDHEN and SYDVKM. The CDR3 loop reads CASSFAEPNTGELFF. The CDR3 DNA is TGTGCCAGCAGTTTCGCGGAACCGAACACCGGGGAGCTGTTTTTT.

The V and J genes are TRBV7-9 and TRBJ2-3; D gene uncertain. In germline, CDR1 is SEHNR, CDR2 FQNEAQ (reference sequence). This CDR3 is 15 amino acids long. The V end lost 2 bases, the J end lost 4 bases, and 13 bases lay between the germline ends. The CDR3 DNA reads TGTGCCAGCAGCTTAAGTGTAGCTAGTGCAGATACGCAGTATTTT. Amino acids: CASSLSVASADTQYF.

The chain joins TRBV5-6 to TRBJ2-3; D is possibly TRBD1 (5 bases). Looked up from germline, CDR1 is SGHDT and CDR2 is YYEEEE. Deletions cut 4 bases from V and 0 bases from J, with 12 bases between. This CDR3 is built from 15 residues. CDR3 bases: TGTGCCAGCAGCGGAGACAGTGCTAGCACAGATACGCAGTATTTT. It specifies CASSGDSASTDTQYF.

The rearrangement uses TRBV7-9 and TRBJ2-2; D is unclear. CDR3 length equals 13 residues. V was clipped by 1 base and J by 3 bases, with 3 bases between them. CDR1 and CDR2 (germline): SEHNR, FQNEAQ (reference sequence). The CDR3 sequence is CASSLVYTGELFF. The CDR3 DNA sequence: TGTGCCAGCAGCTTAGTCTACACCGGGGAGCTGTTTTTT.

This chain links TRBV28 with TRBJ1-4; the match to TRBD1 covers 7 bases. Germline assignment: CDR1 MDHEN and CDR2 SYDVKM. With 8 bases clipped from V and 3 bases from J, the junction kept 6 bases outside the gene matches. This CDR3 is 14 amino acids long. DNA of the CDR3: TGTGCCAGCGGACTGACAGGGCCTAATGAAAAACTGTTTTTT. Its protein is CASGLTGPNEKLFF.

The rearrangement uses TRBV11-2 and TRBJ2-5; TRBD2 matches at 12 bases. V was pared by 5 bases and J by 5 bases, with 3 bases of the junction left unmatched. This CDR3 is 14 amino acids long. Per germline, CDR1 SGHAT and CDR2 FQNNGV. The CDR3 DNA sequence: TGTGCCAGCAGCCCAGGGACTAGCGGGGAGACCCAGTACTTC. Amino acids: CASSPGTSGETQYF. The entire variable domain, with the rest obtained from reference TRBV11-2 and TRBJ2-5, is as follows: EAGVAQSPRYKIIEKRQSVAFWCNPISGHATLYWYQQILGQGPKLLIQFQNNGVVDDSQLPKDRFSAERLKGVDSTLKIQPAKLEDSAVYLCASSPGTSGETQYFGPGTRLLVL.

This chain uses TRBV19 with TRBJ1-4; D perhaps matches TRBD1 (6 bases). CDR3 length: 13 amino acids. Trimming removed 3 bases at V and 8 bases at J, with 10 bases between. Germline assignment: CDR1 LNHDA and CDR2 SQIVND (reference sequence). Here the CDR3 DNA reads TGTGCCAGTAGTATCAACAGGGAGGAAAAACTGTTTTTT. Translated: CASSINREEKLFF.

This chain joins TRBV19 and TRBJ1-5, with D unresolved. CDR1 is LNHDA and CDR2 is SQIVND in the germline V gene (reference sequence). This CDR3 spans 16 amino acids. Trimming took 9 bases from V and 2 from J, leaving 20 bases between them. CDR3 residues: CASQMAGIWGNQPQHF. Here the CDR3 DNA reads TGTGCCAGCCAAATGGCGGGAATATGGGGCAATCAGCCCCAGCATTTT.

The gene calls are TRBV7-2 and TRBJ1-5, with D possibly matching TRBD1 (5 bases). Germline V gives CDR1 SGHTA, CDR2 FQGNSA. The CDR3 runs 15 residues. Trimming removed 2 bases at V and 4 bases at J, with 12 bases between. The CDR3 here is CASSLQSSGNQPQHF. CDR3 sequence (DNA): TGTGCCAGCAGCTTACAATCATCAGGGAATCAGCCCCAGCATTTT.